This TCR beta chain was found in a study of blood T cell repertoires in COVID-19. Germline V CDR1 and CDR2: MDHEN, SYDVKM. The CDR3 loop spans 15 amino acids. Deletions cut 5 bases from V and 4 bases from J, with 17 bases between. This table comes from immunoSEQ multiplex PCR, and its TCRdb copy is limited to in-frame clones, with some not included. Of more than 150,000 clones in the sample, 80% to 85% were seen once. The chain joins TRBV28 to TRBJ1-2, with D tentatively TRBD1 (6 bases). What was sequenced was peripheral blood. This clonotype originated in a woman aged 25 to 39 with acute or convalescent COVID-19. The CDR3 coding sequence is TGTGCCAGCAGTACAAAGACAGGAGTGTCCTATGGCTACACCTTC. Amino acids: CASSTKTGVSYGYTF.